This record concerns one T cell receptor (beta chain) sequence. Its antigen is undetermined. This sample was taken from a study of PD-1 blockade in mismatch repair-deficient tumors. The wider study: All were previously treated, progressing patients with approximately 12 mismatch repair-deficient cancer types. Study-wide findings and caveats: After pembrolizumab, tumor-resident clones rose rapidly, then generally contracted before radiologic responses.

The V and J ends lost 4 bases and 4 bases respectively, with 12 bases between them. Germline CDR1 is SGHKS and CDR2 is YYEKEE (reference sequence). This CDR3 is 14 amino acids long. Mismatch repair deficiency was confirmed in all patients, by PCR or immunohistochemistry. The TCR-sequenced patients were a few responders to pembrolizumab. TCRdb's table, derived via immunoSEQ multiplex PCR, lists solely in-frame clones and lacks some. Of roughly 50,000 clones listed, approximately 78% were seen once; the top ten hold 3% to 3.5%. This chain links TRBV5-5 with TRBJ1-3, with a weak D call TRBD1 (5 bases). Sequencing was performed on peripheral blood, taken 4 weeks after starting pembrolizumab. This TCR was recovered from an adult with mismatch repair-deficient cancer. The CDR3 protein is CASSRGVSGNTIYF. CDR3 nucleotides: TGTGCCAGCAGCCGAGGGGTGTCCGGAAACACCATATATTTT.